One and the same sample provided the 14 T cell receptor beta chains below, sequenced in a study of blood T cell repertoires in COVID-19. Assay: immunoSEQ multiplex PCR; the TCRdb copy retains only in-frame clones and omits some. The table records some 300,000 clones, 85% to 95% of them present only once. What was sequenced was PBMCs or T cells enriched from blood (not recorded which). The origin of the receptors is a woman aged 25-40 years who had been exposed to COVID-19.

The chain carries TRBV6-5 and TRBJ1-2, with 9 bases lining up with TRBD1. Losses at the gene ends were 7 bases for V and 2 bases for J; bases not matched to a gene: 8. The CDR3 consists of 15 residues. Germline CDR1 is MNHEY and CDR2 is SVGAGI. CDR3 sequence: CASTPGTGFNYGYTF. The CDR3 DNA reads as TGTGCCAGCACCCCGGGGACAGGGTTCAACTATGGCTACACCTTC.

The chain has TRBV6-4 and TRBJ1-1; TRBD1 is a possible D gene (5 bases). V lost 9 bases to trimming and J lost 1 base, with 9 bases between them. The germline V gene has CDR1 MRHNA and CDR2 SNTAGT. This CDR3 spans 12 amino acids. The CDR3 nucleotides are TGTGCCAGGCGGGGCCCGAACACTGAAGCTTTCTTT. Its protein is CARRGPNTEAFF.

The chain uses TRBV5-6 and TRBJ2-3; no definite D call. Trimming took 0 bases from V and 2 from J, leaving 10 bases between them. CDR1 is SGHDT, CDR2 YYEEEE, per germline. The CDR3 contains 15 residues. In nucleotides, the CDR3 is TGTGCCAGCAGCTTGGCAAGAGCCTACACAGATACGCAGTATTTT. It encodes CASSLARAYTDTQYF.

The chain carries TRBV19 and TRBJ2-3; 9 nucleotides match TRBD2. V shed 9 bases, J shed 4 bases, and the junction held 8 bases outside the gene matches. Germline CDR1 is LNHDA and CDR2 is SQIVND (reference sequence). CDR3 size: 14 residues. Here the CDR3 reads CASLRGGASDTQYF. The DNA for the CDR3 is TGTGCCAGCCTCCGCGGGGGGGCCTCAGATACGCAGTATTTT.

The V and J genes are TRBV7-8 and TRBJ1-4, with 7 bases aligning to TRBD1. The CDR3 is 15 residues long. V was clipped by 4 bases and J by 5 bases; unmatched bases: 7. Germline V gene data show CDR1 as SGHVS and CDR2 as FQNEAQ. The CDR3 region has the DNA TGTGCCAGCAGCTCACAACAGGGGTCGAATGAAAAACTGTTTTTT. Residues: CASSSQQGSNEKLFF.

The chain combines TRBV5-5 with TRBJ1-1; D is unresolved. The germline CDR1 and CDR2 sequences are SGHKS and YYEKEE (reference sequence). The germline V and J ends were trimmed by 2 bases and 3 bases, with 8 bases remaining between them. The CDR3 length is 13 residues. CDR3 coding DNA: TGTGCCAGCAGCTTAGGTCAGGACACTGAAGCTTTCTTT. Protein sequence: CASSLGQDTEAFF. Variable domain in full (rest from reference TRBV5-5 and TRBJ1-1): DAGVTQSPTHLIKTRGQQVTLRCSPISGHKSVSWYQQVLGQGPQFIFQYYEKEERGRGNFPDRFSARQFPNYSSELNVNALLLGDSALYLCASSLGQDTEAFFGQGTRLTVV.

The genes are TRBV24-1 and TRBJ1-1; D may be TRBD1 (6 bases). CDR3 length: 14 amino acids. Germline V CDR1 and CDR2: KGHDR, SFDVKD. Trimming removed 3 bases at V and 4 bases at J, with 11 bases between. CDR3 loop: CATSDPGQSTEAFF. CDR3 sequence (DNA): TGTGCCACCAGTGATCCCGGACAGTCCACTGAAGCTTTCTTT.

CDR3 in DNA: TGTGCCAGCAGTTTAGGGCGGGGGGGTTTTGGTGAGCAGTTCTTC. Residues: CASSLGRGGFGEQFF. The chain carries TRBV27 and TRBJ2-1; 9 positions match TRBD2. CDR3 length equals 15 residues. Unmatched junction bases numbered 8, after V lost 2 bases and J lost 9 bases. CDR1 is MNHEY and CDR2 is SMNVEV in the germline V gene (reference sequence).

This clone has only a few counts. The V call is TRBV12-5, the J call TRBJ1-2; D uncertain. Looked up from germline, CDR1 is LGHNT and CDR2 is FRNRAP. Trimming took off 7 bases at V and 1 base at J, with 19 bases between the two ends. The CDR3 spans 16 residues. The CDR3 loop reads CASVHGFFGDNYGYTF. CDR3 nucleotide sequence: TGTGCTAGTGTCCATGGCTTCTTTGGAGATAACTATGGCTACACCTTC.

The chain combines TRBV11-2 with TRBJ2-7; TRBD2 might be the D (5 bases). The germline CDR1 and CDR2 sequences are SGHAT and FQNNGV. V lost 3 bases, J lost 2 bases, and 17 bases lay in between. CDR3 length equals 16 residues. The CDR3 region has the DNA TGTGCCAGCAGCTTCAACCGGGAACCCGGGCCCTACGAGCAGTACTTC. Its translation: CASSFNREPGPYEQYF.

CDR3 region: CASSPQGGQPQHF. CDR3 DNA: TGTGCCAGCAGTCCTCAGGGGGGTCAGCCCCAGCATTTT. The V gene is TRBV6-5, the J gene TRBJ1-5; 7 bases match TRBD1. This CDR3 is 13 amino acids long. Germline V gives CDR1 MNHEY, CDR2 SVGAGI. The junction had 4 bases not matched to a gene; V was cut back by 5 bases and J by 6 bases.

J is TRBJ1-1 and V is TRBV3-1 (or the pseudogene TRBV3-2); D is unresolved. Trimming stripped 2 bases from V and 4 bases from J, with 8 bases between. The CDR3 totals 13 residues. CDR1 is LGHDT and CDR2 is YNNKEL in the germline V gene (reference sequence). Here the CDR3 DNA reads TGTGCCAGCAGCCAACTAGCGCCCACTGAAGCTTTCTTT. This translates into CASSQLAPTEAFF.

This clone has more than one count but fewer than ten. The chain recombines TRBV2 with TRBJ1-6; no firm D call. This CDR3 comprises 17 residues. Trimming took 6 bases from V and 7 from J, leaving 22 bases between them. Germline-derived CDR1 and CDR2 are SNHLY and FYNNEI. The CDR3 loop reads CASRERAGNVQNSPLHF. In nucleotides, the CDR3 is TGTGCCAGCAGGGAAAGGGCCGGGAACGTTCAAAATTCACCCCTCCACTTT.

The chain has TRBV21-1 and TRBJ1-5. TRBV21-1 represents a pseudogene. CDR3 size: 18 residues. The CDR3 spells CASTQSRREEKVNQPQHF. The CDR3 DNA reads as TGTGCCAGCACGCAAAGTCGTAGGGAGGAAAAGGTAAATCAGCCCCAGCATTTT.